This T cell receptor beta chain was recorded in a study of sequential checkpoint blockade in melanoma. With respect to this clone: The same CDR3 arises from other DNA sequences in this sample as well.

Assay used: immunoSEQ multiplex PCR; TCRdb lists only in-frame clones, some missing. The top ten hold about a sixth of the sample, which has 25,000 to 30,000 clones, 75% to 85% seen once. V lost 0 bases and J 3 bases, leaving 12 bases between the germline ends. This CDR3 has 15 amino acids. The germline V gene encodes CDR1 SGHRS and CDR2 YFSETQ. The treatment is: randomized to nivolumab then ipilimumab (arm A) or the reverse (arm B). Live CD3+CD8+ CD19− CD56− cells were sorted from PBMCs. This clonotype was obtained from a human donor with melanoma. The sequenced sample was CD8+ T cells sorted from blood (inferred from file names), obtained from a patient given nivolumab and ipilimumab in sequence. The chain carries TRBV5-1 and TRBJ1-2, with D possibly TRBD1 on 6 matching bases. CDR3 protein: CASSLEGGSDYGYTF. CDR3 bases: TGCGCCAGCAGCTTGGAAGGGGGTAGCGACTATGGCTACACCTTC.